A single sample gave rise to the 21 T cell receptor beta chains below, sequenced in a study of cytomegalovirus exposure and HLA in healthy donors (dated by TCRdb to about 2017). The receptor library was made with the immunoSEQ multiplex PCR assay. The multiplex PCR relied on a mix of 60 forward primers for TCR Vbeta segments and 13 reverse primers for TCR Jbeta segments. The source is immuneACCESS, and TCRdb retained only in-frame sequences with V and J called. Part of the clones is not carried over; for the studies checked, unresolved V genes explain less than half of this, and the remainder is unexplained. In this sample the table shows just under 95,000 clones, 81% of which occur a single time. Of the sample, 1% to 1.5% falls within the top ten clones. The sequenced sample was PBMCs. All receptors derive from a girl aged 2-10 years in good health and CMV-seropositive.

This chain connects TRBV5-1 to TRBJ1-5; 10 bases are a match to TRBD1. Trimming removed 3 bases from V and 0 bases from J; junction bases left unmatched: 6. This CDR3 has 17 residues. Germline V lookup: CDR1 SGHRS, CDR2 YFSETQ. CDR3 protein: CASSWGDRGYSNQPQHF. The CDR3 region has the DNA TGCGCCAGCAGCTGGGGGGACAGGGGCTATAGCAATCAGCCCCAGCATTTT.

This rearrangement joins TRBV30 to TRBJ1-2; 7 bases match TRBD1. Germline values: CDR1 GTSNPN, CDR2 SVGIG (reference sequence). With 0 bases clipped from V and 8 bases from J, the junction kept 15 bases outside the gene matches. There are 16 residues in the CDR3. CDR3: CAWSVSLTRDSGGYTF. The CDR3 nucleotides read TGTGCCTGGAGTGTATCCCTCACCCGGGACAGCGGAGGCTACACCTTC.

V usage is TRBV5-1 and J usage is TRBJ1-1; no definite D call. Germline CDR1 SGHRS, CDR2 YFSETQ. This CDR3 is built from 13 residues. The ends were cut back, 2 bases at V and 4 bases at J, with 9 bases in the middle. The CDR3 nucleotides read TGCGCCAGCAGCTTAAAAGCTGGCACTGAAGCTTTCTTT. Protein product: CASSLKAGTEAFF. The complete variable domain, with remaining parts taken from reference TRBV5-1 and TRBJ1-1, reads KAGVTQTPRYLIKTRGQQVTLSCSPISGHRSVSWYQQTPGQGLQFLFEYFSETQRNKGNFPGRFSGRQFSNSRSEMNVSTLELGDSALYLCASSLKAGTEAFFGQGTRLTVV.

The CDR3 is CSVEDRDGLNTEAFF. In DNA, the CDR3 is TGCAGCGTTGAAGACAGGGATGGCCTTAACACTGAAGCTTTCTTT. V gene TRBV29-1 combines with J gene TRBJ1-1, with a weak D call TRBD1 (5 bases). V gave up 0 bases and J gave up 2 bases, with 13 bases separating them. The CDR3 sequence is 15 residues long. CDR1 is SQVTM, CDR2 ANQGSEA, per germline.

The chain joins TRBV6-4 to TRBJ2-3; 12 positions agree with TRBD2. J was trimmed by 4 bases and V by 6 bases; bases with no gene match: 5. Germline CDR1 MRHNA, CDR2 SNTAGT. This CDR3 contains 15 residues. CDR3 coding DNA: TGTGCCAGCAGCGCCCTAGCGGGAGGGGCAGATACGCAGTATTTT. It specifies CASSALAGGADTQYF.

The J gene is TRBJ2-7, the V gene TRBV15, with a weak D call TRBD1 (5 bases). The CDR3 consists of 16 residues. V shed 1 base and J shed 2 bases, with 15 bases lying between them. Germline V gene sequence: CDR1 LNHNV, CDR2 YYDKDF (reference sequence). The CDR3 loop is CATSRGHQGRTYEQYF. Written as DNA, the CDR3 is TGTGCCACCAGCAGAGGCCACCAGGGTAGGACCTACGAGCAGTACTTC.

A single count supports this clone. This chain uses TRBV27 with TRBJ1-2; 7 nucleotides agree with TRBD1. The CDR3 is made up of 14 amino acids. Looked up from germline, CDR1 is MNHEY and CDR2 is SMNVEV (reference sequence). The V and J ends lost 4 bases and 3 bases, in that order; junction bases with no gene match: 5. CDR3 loop: CASSSRGAYYGYTF. As DNA, the CDR3 is TGTGCCAGCAGTTCCAGGGGGGCCTACTATGGCTACACCTTC.

The chain is built from TRBV6-6 and TRBJ2-7, with TRBD2 matching 7 bases. J gave up 4 bases and V 6 bases, and 15 bases lay outside the gene matches. Per germline, CDR1 MNHNY and CDR2 SVGAGI (reference sequence). The CDR3 is 16 residues long. The CDR3 protein is CASSLSGGSIKYEQYF. DNA for the CDR3: TGTGCCAGCAGCCTCAGCGGCGGGAGTATAAAATACGAGCAGTACTTC.

This clone was observed a few times. Here the CDR3 DNA reads TGCGCCAGCAGCCACCTACAGGGAAGCAATCAGCCCCAGCATTTT. Amino acid sequence: CASSHLQGSNQPQHF. This chain uses TRBV4-1 with TRBJ1-5, with D perhaps TRBD1 (6 bases). Trimming left V 3 bases short and J 1 base short, with 10 bases between. The CDR3 runs to 15 residues. Per germline, CDR1 MGHRA and CDR2 YSYEKL.

The CDR3 DNA follows: TGTGCCAGCAGCCCTTTGAAAGCTATACTCGCTGAAGCTTTCTTT. This gives the protein CASSPLKAILAEAFF. The rearrangement joins TRBV9 to TRBJ1-1, with no clear D. The CDR3 is made up of 15 amino acids. Germline CDR1 SGDLS, CDR2 YYNGEE. V lost 4 bases, J lost 6 bases, and 19 bases lay in between.

The chain links TRBV7-9 to TRBJ1-2, with D unclear. The CDR3 loop spans 14 amino acids. The germline V gene encodes CDR1 SEHNR and CDR2 FQNEAQ (reference sequence). Deletions cut 3 bases from V and 0 bases from J, with 8 bases between. The CDR3 is CASSLRAANYGYTF. The CDR3 DNA sequence: TGTGCCAGCAGCTTGCGGGCAGCTAACTATGGCTACACCTTC.

The chain is built from TRBV6-1 and TRBJ1-5; 10 nucleotides line up with TRBD1. Trimming took 6 bases from V and 7 from J; bases not matched to a gene: 9. There are 15 residues in the CDR3. CDR1 is MNHNS and CDR2 is SASEGT in the germline V gene. For the CDR3, the DNA is TGTGCCAGCAGCGCCGGGACAGGGGTTCAACAGCCCCAGCATTTT. This sequence encodes CASSAGTGVQQPQHF.

The chain uses TRBV15 and TRBJ2-7, with 9 positions matching TRBD2. With 2 bases clipped from V and 6 bases from J, the junction kept 8 bases outside the gene matches. Germline V gene lookup returns CDR1 LNHNV and CDR2 YYDKDF (reference sequence). The CDR3 is made up of 15 amino acids. CDR3 in DNA: TGTGCCACCAGCAGATCGGGGACTAGCATCTCCGAGCAGTACTTC. Translated: CATSRSGTSISEQYF.

In its sample, this clone was seen once. V gene TRBV5-6 combines with J gene TRBJ1-3, with a weak D call TRBD1 (6 bases). Germline V CDR1 and CDR2: SGHDT, YYEEEE. With 4 bases removed from V and 0 bases from J, the gap between germline ends came to 8 bases. The CDR3 sequence is 14 residues long. The CDR3 bases are TGTGCCAGCAGCGGGGGCTACTCTGGAAACACCATATATTTT. Translating it yields CASSGGYSGNTIYF.

The rearrangement links TRBV7-8 to TRBJ2-7, with TRBD1 identical over 10 bases. Germline V lookup: CDR1 SGHVS, CDR2 FQNEAQ. CDR3 length equals 15 residues. Trimming at V came to 3 bases and at J to 2 bases, leaving 4 bases not matched to a gene. CDR3 loop: CASSFLGTGAYEQYF. The CDR3 DNA reads as TGTGCCAGCAGCTTCCTTGGGACAGGGGCCTACGAGCAGTACTTC.

The gene calls are TRBV5-1 and TRBJ2-5, with TRBD2 matching 7 bases. The V segment lost 2 bases and the J segment 3 bases; nucleotides outside the gene matches: 7. Germline V CDR1 and CDR2: SGHRS, YFSETQ. CDR3 size: 15 residues. Written as DNA, the CDR3 is TGCGCCAGCAGCTTCCGGGACTACCGAAAAGAGACCCAGTACTTC. Its protein is CASSFRDYRKETQYF.

The rearrangement links TRBV28 to TRBJ2-5; no reliable D call. The CDR3 covers 12 residues. Germline loops: CDR1 MDHEN, CDR2 SYDVKM. The V and J ends lost 4 bases and 13 bases respectively, with 16 bases between them. CDR3 bases: TGTGCCAGCAGTTCATCTAGACTGTTCCTGTACTTC. This codes for CASSSSRLFLYF.

V and J are TRBV7-2 and TRBJ2-1, with 13 bases that match TRBD2. The CDR3 is 14 residues long. Unmatched junction bases numbered 4, after V lost 4 bases and J lost 10 bases. In germline, CDR1 is SGHTA, CDR2 FQGNSA. The DNA for the CDR3 is TGTGCCAGCAGCTCCGAGACTAGCGGGAGGGAGCAGTTCTTC. It yields the protein CASSSETSGREQFF.

This sequence joins TRBV6-5 and TRBJ1-2; a possible D gene is TRBD1 (6 bases). This CDR3 is built from 13 residues. The V end lost 6 bases, the J end lost 7 bases, and 15 bases lay between the germline ends. CDR1 MNHEY and CDR2 SVGAGI come from the germline V gene. This CDR3 is CASSKGGAGGYTF. DNA for the CDR3: TGTGCCAGCAGCAAGGGGGGGGCGGGTGGCTACACCTTC.

J is TRBJ1-2 and V is TRBV5-1, with D hard to call. The CDR3 sequence is 15 residues long. Trimming left V 0 bases short and J 2 bases short, with 11 bases between. Germline V gene data show CDR1 as SGHRS and CDR2 as YFSETQ. Here the CDR3 reads CASSLESTGNYGYTF. CDR3 nucleotides: TGCGCCAGCAGCTTGGAGTCTACCGGGAACTATGGCTACACCTTC. The variable domain in full, with the rest retrieved from reference TRBV5-1 and TRBJ1-2, is KAGVTQTPRYLIKTRGQQVTLSCSPISGHRSVSWYQQTPGQGLQFLFEYFSETQRNKGNFPGRFSGRQFSNSRSEMNVSTLELGDSALYLCASSLESTGNYGYTFGSGTRLTVV.

The chain has TRBV5-1 and TRBJ1-1; D is perhaps TRBD1 (6 bases). The CDR3 runs to 15 residues. V gave up 5 bases and J gave up 4 bases, with 18 bases separating them. Germline V gives CDR1 SGHRS, CDR2 YFSETQ. CDR3 region: CASRRQGLDTTEAFF. The CDR3 region has the DNA TGCGCCAGCAGGAGGCAGGGGTTGGATACCACTGAAGCTTTCTTT.